The clone carrying this T cell receptor beta chain was picked up many times. Its antigen is not identified. The read finishes 3 residues shy of the CDR3 end, and the germline J gene is used to complete it. This entry comes from a study of T cell clonality in common variable immunodeficiency. The study, taken as a whole, reports: Compared with controls, CVID subjects had fewer shared TCRbeta clones. Fewer deletions and N-nucleotide insertions were reportedly seen in common variable immunodeficiency TCR beta sequences.

Patients had low serum IgG, IgA and/or IgM and specific antibody deficiency. Of CVID subjects, about 14 were female and roughly 30 male, mean age approximately 40. Both groups were predominantly of Caucasian heritage. This CDR3 has 16 amino acids. Germline V lookup: CDR1 MGHRA, CDR2 YSYEKL. Clones were sequenced by immunoSEQ multiplex PCR, and TCRdb holds only the in-frame ones, with some missing. The sample was found to contain some 21,000 clones, and every one recurs. The specimen sequenced was peripheral blood mononuclear cells. The chain links TRBV4-1 to TRBJ1-2; TRBD1 agrees at 10 bases. This receptor was identified in a human donor with common variable immunodeficiency. CDR3 loop: CASSQPGRQGAGGYTF. The sequenced part of the CDR3 DNA is TGCGCCAGCAGCCAACCCGGGCGACAGGGGGCTGGCGGC.